These 10 T cell receptor beta chains were sequenced from one sample in a study of shared clonotypes between healthy human individuals. Profiled with immunoSEQ multiplex PCR; TCRdb holds only in-frame clones, not every one. This table has some 2.1 million clones, approximately 95% appearing once. Sequences were obtained from naive CD4+ T cells sorted from blood. The subset was: CD45RA+ positively selected. The receptors come from a man aged 18 to 29 in good health.

The chain has TRBV21-1 and TRBJ1-4; the table's TRBD1 call for D was not verified on the DNA. TRBV21-1 is given as a pseudogene. This CDR3 contains 14 residues. CDR3 sequence: CASRTGYENEKLFF. In nucleotides, the CDR3 is TGTGCCAGCAGGACAGGTTACGAAAATGAAAAACTGTTTTTT.

This sequence joins TRBV7-9 and TRBJ1-5; TRBD1 matches 7 bases. Germline V gene lookup returns CDR1 SEHNR and CDR2 FQNEAQ (reference sequence). J gave up 2 bases and V 9 bases, and 1 base lay outside the gene matches. CDR3 length equals 12 residues. The CDR3 coding sequence is TGTGCCAGTGGACAGGGCAATCAGCCCCAGCATTTT. It codes for CASGQGNQPQHF.

This clone was detected only once. V is TRBV7-8 and J is TRBJ2-7; D unclear. V was pared by 3 bases and J by 2 bases, with 11 bases between. Germline V gene data show CDR1 as SGHVS and CDR2 as FQNEAQ. CDR3 size: 14 residues. CDR3 sequence: CASSFVREAYEQYF. In DNA form, the CDR3 reads TGTGCCAGCAGCTTCGTCAGAGAAGCCTACGAGCAGTACTTC.

This rearrangement joins TRBV28 to TRBJ1-1; 7 nucleotides line up with TRBD1. Losses at the gene ends were 5 bases for V and 0 bases for J; bases not matched to a gene: 6. Germline assignment: CDR1 MDHEN and CDR2 SYDVKM. CDR3 length: 15 residues. The CDR3 sequence is CASSQAGGMNTEAFF. CDR3 sequence (DNA): TGTGCCAGCAGTCAGGCAGGGGGAATGAACACTGAAGCTTTCTTT.

V usage is TRBV9 and J usage is TRBJ2-1; 10 nucleotides match TRBD2. CDR3 length: 17 amino acids. Germline V gene lookup returns CDR1 SGDLS and CDR2 YYNGEE. J lost 5 bases, V lost 4 bases, and 12 bases had no gene match. CDR3 amino acids: CASSPLSALAGDNEQFF. CDR3 nucleotides: TGTGCCAGCAGCCCGCTTTCGGCCCTAGCGGGGGACAATGAGCAGTTCTTC.

The rearrangement uses TRBV18 and TRBJ2-7, with D tentatively TRBD1 (6 bases). V was clipped by 3 bases and J by 3 bases, with 12 bases between them. This CDR3 is 14 amino acids long. CDR1 is KGHSH and CDR2 is LQKENI in the germline V gene. The CDR3 DNA reads as TGTGCCAGCTCACCGACAGGCAGCTTCTACGAGCAGTACTTC. Its translation is CASSPTGSFYEQYF.

In regard to this clone: A read error may be the cause here, since a much bigger clone is one base away. The chain links TRBV29-1 to TRBJ2-5; TRBD1 aligns across 10 bases. The CDR3 extends over 15 amino acids. CDR1 is SQVTM, CDR2 ANQGSEA, per germline. After removal of 6 bases from V and 9 bases from J, the junction contained 16 bases not matched to a gene. CDR3 sequence reads: CSVIRDRGYSEAQYF. Here the CDR3 DNA reads TGCAGCGTCATCCGGGACAGGGGATATTCGGAGGCCCAGTACTTC. Full variable domain (remainder filled in from reference TRBV29-1 and TRBJ2-5): SAVISQKPSRDICQRGTSLTIQCQVDSQVTMMFWYRQQPGQSLTLIATANQGSEATYESGFVIDKFPISRPNLTFSTLTVSNMSPEDSSIYLCSVIRDRGYSEAQYFGPGTRLLVL.

This chain links TRBV5-1 with TRBJ1-2; TRBD1 aligns across 7 bases. CDR1 and CDR2 from the germline V gene are SGHRS and YFSETQ. The J segment lost 5 bases and the V segment lost 1 base, leaving 8 bases of the junction unmatched. The CDR3 contains 15 residues. CDR3 coding DNA: TGCGCCAGCAGCTTGTCGGGACAGACTACTTATGGCTACACCTTC. Its protein is CASSLSGQTTYGYTF.

V and J are TRBV5-1 and TRBJ1-1; 7 nucleotides match TRBD1. The germline V gene encodes CDR1 SGHRS and CDR2 YFSETQ. The CDR3 runs to 16 residues. V gave up 0 bases and J gave up 3 bases; unmatched junction bases: 8. The CDR3, as DNA: TGCGCCAGCAGCTTGGCGGCAGGGGGTTATCACACTGAAGCTTTCTTT. This encodes CASSLAAGGYHTEAFF.

The chain uses TRBV7-2 and TRBJ2-2; 9 nucleotides match TRBD2. Unmatched junction bases numbered 8, after V lost 4 bases and J lost 5 bases. This CDR3 contains 16 residues. The germline V gene encodes CDR1 SGHTA and CDR2 FQGNSA. Written as DNA, the CDR3 is TGTGCCAGCAGCTGGATAGCGGGAGTCGGGACCGGGGAGCTGTTTTTT. As protein: CASSWIAGVGTGELFF.